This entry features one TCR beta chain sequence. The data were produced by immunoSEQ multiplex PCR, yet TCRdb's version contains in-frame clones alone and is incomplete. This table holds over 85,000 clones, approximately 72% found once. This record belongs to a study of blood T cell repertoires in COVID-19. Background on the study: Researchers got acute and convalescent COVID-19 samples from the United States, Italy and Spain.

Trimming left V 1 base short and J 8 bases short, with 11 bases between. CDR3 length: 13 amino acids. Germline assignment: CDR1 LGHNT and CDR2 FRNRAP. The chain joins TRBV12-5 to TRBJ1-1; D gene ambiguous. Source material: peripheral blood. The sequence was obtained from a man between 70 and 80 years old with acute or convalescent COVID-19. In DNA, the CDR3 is TGTGCTAGTGGTTTGGGTCTGGAGGGCGAAGCTTTCTTT. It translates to CASGLGLEGEAFF.